The rows below give T cell receptor beta chains drawn from one sample of a study of cytomegalovirus exposure and HLA in healthy donors. TCRdb's copy holds only in-frame clones and misses some; the assay was immunoSEQ multiplex PCR. The sample lists roughly 220,000 clones; 65% to 85% were seen once. Sequenced: PBMCs. The receptors stem from a man aged 45-65 years in good health and CMV-seronegative. Each CDR3 is given with its conserved first and last residue. The D gene is left open where the match is weak. Rows may omit the clone size; those that give it use once, few, many or a size class.

TRBD1	-	14	TRBJ1-1	TRBV29-1	TGCAGCGTGCAGACAGGGGGTGAGTTGGCTGAAGCTTTCTTT	CSVQTGGELAEAFF
-	-	13	TRBJ2-3	TRBV30	TGTGCCTGGAGTGAAACCAAGCGGGATACGCAGTATTTT	CAWSETKRDTQYF
-	-	19	TRBJ2-6	TRBV18	TGTGCCAGCTCACCCGGCGCAGGGGGGACCAGCTCTGGGGCCAACGTCCTGACTTTC	CASSPGAGGTSSGANVLTF
-	-	15	TRBJ1-2	TRBV19	TGTGCCAGTAGTATTCCAACAGGCTTAGACTATGGCTACACCTTC	CASSIPTGLDYGYTF
-	once	12	TRBJ2-7	TRBV29-1	TGCAGCGTTGCCGGACAGAGCTACGAGCAGTACTTC	CSVAGQSYEQYF
-	-	14	TRBJ2-4	TRBV28	TGTGCCAGCAGTTTTCCTATAGCCAAAAACATTCAGTACTTC	CASSFPIAKNIQYF
-	once	12	TRBJ1-2	TRBV30	TGTGCCTGGAGTGAAGGGGGTAGTGGCTACACCTTC	CAWSEGGSGYTF
TRBD1	-	16	TRBJ2-6	TRBV18	TGTGCCAGCTCACCAACAGGGGGCTCTGGGGCCAACGTCCTGACTTTC	CASSPTGGSGANVLTF
-	-	14	TRBJ1-1	TRBV5-1	TGCGCCAGCAGCTTGTGGGCAGAGAACACTGAAGCTTTCTTT	CASSLWAENTEAFF
-	-	15	TRBJ2-7	TRBV27	TGTGCCAGCAGTTTCCGAGGGGGTTTTTTATACGAGCAGTACTTC	CASSFRGGFLYEQYF
-	-	13	TRBJ2-5	TRBV10-1	TGCGCCAGCAGTGTTCGACAGCTAGAGACCCAGTACTTC	CASSVRQLETQYF
TRBD1	-	13	TRBJ1-5	TRBV19	TGTGCCACTAGGGACAGGGTAGCTCAGCCCCAGCATTTT	CATRDRVAQPQHF
TRBD1	-	14	TRBJ1-2	TRBV6-5	TGTGCCAGCAGTTACACCGCGGACAGGGGTGGCTACACCTTC	CASSYTADRGGYTF
TRBD2	-	18	TRBJ2-1	TRBV4-1	TGCGCCAGCAGCCAAGAGTTGCCAGGACTAGCGGGAGTTGGTGAGCAGTTCTTC	CASSQELPGLAGVGEQFF